Described below is a single TCR beta chain sequence and its context. Its antigen is as yet unknown. At the DNA level, this CDR3 is encoded by other sequences in the same sample as well. This specimen belongs to a study of shared clonotypes between healthy human individuals. The study's findings and limits: For sorted subsets, rarefaction showed incomplete sequencing despite large depth. Relative to memory subsets, naive subsets generally showed larger estimated richness.

CDR3 length: 13 amino acids. Deletions cut 0 bases from V and 3 bases from J, with 5 bases between. Germline V gives CDR1 MNHEY, CDR2 SVGAGI. Assay: immunoSEQ multiplex PCR; the TCRdb copy retains only in-frame clones and omits some. The data hold about 1.1 million clones, with 77% observed a single time. The origin of this receptor is a young man in good health. Some clones in this sample may be carry-over from other donors' samples. What was sequenced was memory CD4+ T cells from PBMCs. Subset denoted: CD45RA-negative fraction. J is TRBJ1-2 and V is TRBV6-5; D remains ambiguous. CDR3 nucleotide sequence: TGTGCCAGCAGTTACTCGGCTGACTATGGCTACACCTTC. Translation gives CASSYSADYGYTF.